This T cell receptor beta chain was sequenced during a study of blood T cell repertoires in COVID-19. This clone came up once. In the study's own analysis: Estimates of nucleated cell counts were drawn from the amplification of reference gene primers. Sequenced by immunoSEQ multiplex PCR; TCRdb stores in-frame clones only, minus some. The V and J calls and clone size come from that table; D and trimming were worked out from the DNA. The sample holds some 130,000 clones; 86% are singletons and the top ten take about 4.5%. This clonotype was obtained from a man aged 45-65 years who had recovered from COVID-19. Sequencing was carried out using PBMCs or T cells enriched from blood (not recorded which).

The CDR3 DNA sequence: TGTGCCAGCAGCCAAGCTAGCGGGAGTTCGTACGAGCAGTACTTC. Protein sequence: CASSQASGSSYEQYF. This chain uses TRBV3-1 (or the pseudogene TRBV3-2) with TRBJ2-7, with 10 nucleotides matching TRBD2. The germline V gene has CDR1 LGHDT and CDR2 YNNKEL (reference sequence). The CDR3 is 15 residues long. V dropped 1 base and J dropped 4; count of bases not matched to a gene: 4.